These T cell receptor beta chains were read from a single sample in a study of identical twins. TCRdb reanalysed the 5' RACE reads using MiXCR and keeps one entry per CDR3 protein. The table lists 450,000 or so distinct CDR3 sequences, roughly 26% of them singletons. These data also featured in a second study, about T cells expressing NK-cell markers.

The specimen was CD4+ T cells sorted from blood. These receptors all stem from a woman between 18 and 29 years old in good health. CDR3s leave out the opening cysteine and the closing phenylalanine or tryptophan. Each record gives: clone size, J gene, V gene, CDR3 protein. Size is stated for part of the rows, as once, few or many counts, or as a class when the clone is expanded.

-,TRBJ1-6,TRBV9,ASSAGPHGISPLH
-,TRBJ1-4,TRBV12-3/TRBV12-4,ASSSEIVGKLF
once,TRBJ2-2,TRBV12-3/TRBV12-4,ASSFHRLGTGELF
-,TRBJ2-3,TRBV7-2,ASSLVRARSPDTQY
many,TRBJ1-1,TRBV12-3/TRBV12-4,ASSFFSMNTEAF
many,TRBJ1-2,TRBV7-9,ASSLGDTTDYGYT
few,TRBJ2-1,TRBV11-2,ASSPRLNSYNEQF
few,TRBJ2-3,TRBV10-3,AISPREEGDTQY
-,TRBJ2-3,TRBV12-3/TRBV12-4,ASSFHSDTQY
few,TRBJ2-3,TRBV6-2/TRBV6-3,ASSYYPFAGGTGGGTDTQY
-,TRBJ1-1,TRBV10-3,AIMRGLSTEAF
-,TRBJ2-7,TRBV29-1,SVQGQGIYEQY
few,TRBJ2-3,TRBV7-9,ASSSRDSFTDTQY
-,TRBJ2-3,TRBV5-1,ASSYGGSTTDTQY
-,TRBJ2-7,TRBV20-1,SARDPDREPSGRVYEQY
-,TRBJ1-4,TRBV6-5,ASSYYRGAGTPRGKLF
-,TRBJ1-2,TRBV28,ASRSLGYYGYT
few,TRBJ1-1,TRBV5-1,ASSLGDRGGEAF
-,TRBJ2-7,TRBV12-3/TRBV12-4,ASSLNRGGYEQY
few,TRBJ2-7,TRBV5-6,ASSLMGDYEQY
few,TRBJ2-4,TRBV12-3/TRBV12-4,ASSLRADIQY
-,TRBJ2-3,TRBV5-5,ASSLEDDTQY
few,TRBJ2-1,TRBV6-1,ASRPTSGRGDEQF
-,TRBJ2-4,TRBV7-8,AKGAPKNIQY
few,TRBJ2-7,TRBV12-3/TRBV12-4,ASSVSQAGAYEQY
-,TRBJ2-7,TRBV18,ASSLGRGGNEQY
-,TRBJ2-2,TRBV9,ASSVADTPQGYTGELF
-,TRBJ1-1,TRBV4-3,ASSQDAGGGTEAF
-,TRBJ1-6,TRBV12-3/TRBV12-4,ASSGGGARSNSPLH
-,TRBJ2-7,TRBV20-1,SARLAGGREQY
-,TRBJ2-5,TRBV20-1,SAPPISGVQETQY
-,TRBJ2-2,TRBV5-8,ASSLDGRGTGELF
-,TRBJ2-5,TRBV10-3,AIREGTSGQETQY
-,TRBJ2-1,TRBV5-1,ASSLAGPGLF
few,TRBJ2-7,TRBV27,ASSLKGQRNYEQY
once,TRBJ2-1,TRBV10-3,ATSGGAGNEQF
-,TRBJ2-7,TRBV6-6,ASSGSTYEQY
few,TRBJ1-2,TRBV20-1,SAYREDYGYT
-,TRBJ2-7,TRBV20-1,SARGGRERLAEQY
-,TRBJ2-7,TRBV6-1,ASSEFRELEQY
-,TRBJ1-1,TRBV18,ASSSRAENTEAF
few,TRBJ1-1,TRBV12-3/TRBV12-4,ASSFTLTEAF
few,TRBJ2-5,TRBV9,ASGTSGRATGETQY
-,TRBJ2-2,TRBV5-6,ASSNLRATRNTGELF
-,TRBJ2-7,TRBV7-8,ASSLAWTGREQY
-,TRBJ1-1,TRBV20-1,SATGTGVRAF
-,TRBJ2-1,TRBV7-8,ASSSLAGAAYNEQF
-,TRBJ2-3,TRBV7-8,ASSLAATSVGTQY
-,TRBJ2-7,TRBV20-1,SVTRPGTGVGEQY
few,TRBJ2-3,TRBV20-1,SARPLQGDTDTQY
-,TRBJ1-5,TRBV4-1,ASSQDRSYQPQH
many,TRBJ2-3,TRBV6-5,ASSSSRRSTDTQY
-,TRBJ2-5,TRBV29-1,SVDDKDRETQY
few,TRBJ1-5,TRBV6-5,ASSYSWGPGDQPQH
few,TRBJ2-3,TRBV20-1,SAGRGAGADTQY
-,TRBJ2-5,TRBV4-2,ASSQDGAGGRETQY
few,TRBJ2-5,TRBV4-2,ASSPPSGGRTQY
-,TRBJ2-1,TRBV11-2,ASSLMGVAGGRGWNEQF
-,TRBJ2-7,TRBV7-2,ASSFGNFYEQY
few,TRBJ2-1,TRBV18,ASSPIGTSPNEQF